A single sample gave rise to the 17 T cell receptor beta chains below, sequenced in a study of blood T cell repertoires in COVID-19. Some clones are missing from TCRdb's copy, which holds only in-frame ones; the method was immunoSEQ multiplex PCR. The sample holds approximately 190,000 clones, less than 90% seen once. Sequenced input: peripheral blood. The receptor set was obtained from a woman in her thirties or forties with acute or convalescent COVID-19.

V is TRBV7-9 and J is TRBJ2-2; D is possibly TRBD1 (6 bases). In germline, CDR1 is SEHNR, CDR2 FQNEAQ (reference sequence). This CDR3 is 16 amino acids long. Trimming took off 5 bases at V and 4 bases at J, with 17 bases between the two ends. CDR3 loop: CASSPWAGERTGELFF. The CDR3 DNA reads TGTGCCAGCAGCCCCTGGGCAGGGGAGCGCACCGGGGAGCTGTTTTTT.

The rearrangement joins TRBV14 to TRBJ1-6; 11 nucleotides match TRBD1. CDR1 and CDR2 (germline): SGHDN, FVKESK. The length of the CDR3 is 17 residues. V dropped 5 bases and J dropped 11; count of bases not matched to a gene: 14. CDR3 protein: CASSSRDRGTLWPPLHF. The DNA of the CDR3 is TGTGCCAGCAGCTCCAGGGACAGGGGGACCCTATGGCCACCCCTCCACTTT.

The chain joins TRBV7-2 to TRBJ2-3, with 7 bases matching TRBD2. CDR3 length: 14 amino acids. The germline V gene encodes CDR1 SGHTA and CDR2 FQGNSA. The V gene end was trimmed by 4 bases and the J gene end by 2 bases; junction bases not matched to a gene: 3. The CDR3 region has the DNA TGTGCCAGCAGCTCACTAGCGCACACAGATACGCAGTATTTT. It encodes CASSSLAHTDTQYF.

The rearrangement joins TRBV15 to TRBJ2-5; possibly TRBD2 for D (6 bases). CDR1 and CDR2 (germline): LNHNV, YYDKDF (reference sequence). This CDR3 has 15 amino acids. The ends were cut back, 0 bases at V and 7 bases at J, with 15 bases in the middle. CDR3 DNA sequence: TGTGCCACCAGCAGAGATCAGGAGGGCGCGGGGACCCAGTACTTC. Its protein product is CATSRDQEGAGTQYF.

The genes are TRBV5-4 and TRBJ2-2; 10 bases are a match to TRBD1. Germline V CDR1 and CDR2: SGHNT, YYREEE (reference sequence). V shed 4 bases, J shed 5 bases, and the junction held 5 bases outside the gene matches. CDR3 length equals 15 residues. The CDR3 DNA reads as TGTGCCAGCAGCAAGGACAGGGGGTTTACCGGGGAGCTGTTTTTT. This translates into CASSKDRGFTGELFF. The entire variable domain, with the rest obtained from reference TRBV5-4 and TRBJ2-2, is as follows: ETGVTQSPTHLIKTRGQQVTLRCSSQSGHNTVSWYQQALGQGPQFIFQYYREEENGRGNFPPRFSGLQFPNYSSELNVNALELDDSALYLCASSKDRGFTGELFFGEGSRLTVL.

The genes are TRBV7-9 and TRBJ1-4, with D unclear. The CDR3 covers 16 residues. V lost 1 base to trimming and J lost 8 bases, with 17 bases between them. Per germline, CDR1 SEHNR and CDR2 FQNEAQ (reference sequence). The DNA for the CDR3 is TGTGCCAGCAGCTTAGGGAGCGGGCGGATGGTCGAAAAACTGTTTTTT. It codes for CASSLGSGRMVEKLFF. The full variable domain, in which reference TRBV7-9 and TRBJ1-4 provide the parts outside the CDR3, is DTGVSQNPRHKITKRGQNVTFRCDPISEHNRLYWYRQTLGQGPEFLTYFQNEAQLEKSRLLSDRFSAERPKGSFSTLEIQRTEQGDSAMYLCASSLGSGRMVEKLFFGSGTQLSVL.

Details on this clone: The sample carries other DNA sequences with the same CDR3. The chain combines TRBV28 with TRBJ1-5; D not certain. Trimming cost V 7 bases and J 2 bases, with 6 bases left between them. The CDR3 spans 12 residues. In germline, CDR1 is MDHEN, CDR2 SYDVKM. This CDR3 is CASTTGNQPQHF. The CDR3 DNA sequence: TGTGCCAGCACCACGGGCAATCAGCCCCAGCATTTT.

With regard to this clone: Other DNA sequences in the sample encode the same CDR3. The CDR3 region is CATSDPQGGTDTQYF. The DNA for the CDR3 is TGTGCCACCAGTGATCCCCAGGGGGGCACAGATACGCAGTATTTT. This chain uses TRBV24-1 with TRBJ2-3, with 7 bases aligning to TRBD1. This CDR3 contains 15 residues. Trimming removed 3 bases from V and 1 base from J; junction bases left unmatched: 3. Germline V gives CDR1 KGHDR, CDR2 SFDVKD.

The V gene is TRBV28, the J gene TRBJ1-5; D is ambiguous. Germline-derived CDR1 and CDR2 are MDHEN and SYDVKM. There are 13 residues in the CDR3. V was clipped by 3 bases and J by 7 bases, with 10 bases between them. Here the CDR3 reads CASSFFGSQPQHF. Written as DNA, the CDR3 is TGTGCCAGCAGTTTTTTTGGTAGCCAGCCCCAGCATTTT.

This chain uses TRBV18 with TRBJ1-1; D is ambiguous. The ends were cut back, 3 bases at V and 7 bases at J, with 9 bases in the middle. Per germline, CDR1 KGHSH and CDR2 LQKENI. The CDR3 extends over 12 amino acids. The CDR3 region is CASSPVLGEAFF. Written as DNA, the CDR3 is TGTGCCAGCTCACCCGTCCTAGGTGAAGCTTTCTTT.

Many counts were recorded for this clone. The genes are TRBV23-1 and TRBJ2-1, with 7 bases identical to TRBD1. TRBV23-1 is an open reading frame whose function is uncertain. The CDR3 consists of 15 residues. V dropped 3 bases and J dropped 6; count of bases not matched to a gene: 8. CDR3 loop: CASSQDGTASNEQFF. CDR3 bases: TGCGCCAGCAGTCAGGACGGGACAGCTAGCAATGAGCAGTTCTTC.

The CDR3 loop reads CASSWGTGELFF. CDR3 in DNA: TGTGCCAGCAGCTGGGGGACAGGGGAGCTGTTTTTT. The chain uses TRBV5-6 and TRBJ2-2; the D gene is possibly TRBD1 (6 bases). The germline CDR1 and CDR2 sequences are SGHDT and YYEEEE. The CDR3 totals 12 residues. The V end was cut by 3 bases, the J end by 8 bases, with 8 bases between. Full variable domain (missing parts from reference TRBV5-6 and TRBJ2-2): DAGVTQSPTHLIKTRGQQVTLRCSPKSGHDTVSWYQQALGQGPQFIFQYYEEEERQRGNFPDRFSGHQFPNYSSELNVNALLLGDSALYLCASSWGTGELFFGEGSRLTVL.

This sequence joins TRBV19 and TRBJ2-1; 7 nucleotides agree with TRBD1. The germline CDR1 and CDR2 sequences are LNHDA and SQIVND (reference sequence). With V trimmed by 9 bases and J by 1 base, 9 bases remained unmatched. This CDR3 has 15 residues. The chain's CDR3 is CASLPRTGSYNEQFF. The CDR3 DNA reads TGTGCCAGCTTACCAAGGACAGGATCCTACAATGAGCAGTTCTTC. Supplemented by reference TRBV19 and TRBJ2-1, the full variable domain reads DGGITQSPKYLFRKEGQNVTLSCEQNLNHDAMYWYRQDPGQGLRLIYYSQIVNDFQKGDIAEGYSVSREKKESFPLTVTSAQKNPTAFYLCASLPRTGSYNEQFFGPGTRLTVL.

CDR3 coding DNA: TGTGCCAGCAGTGAAGTTGATAGCGGACGCTCCTACAATGAGCAGTTCTTC. The encoded protein is CASSEVDSGRSYNEQFF. V usage is TRBV6-1 and J usage is TRBJ2-1; a possible D gene is TRBD2 (6 bases). The CDR3 is 17 amino acids. The V and J ends lost 1 base and 0 bases respectively, with 13 bases between them. CDR1 and CDR2 (germline): MNHNS, SASEGT.

J is TRBJ1-1 and V is TRBV24-1; 7 bases match TRBD1. V dropped 6 bases and J dropped 8; count of bases not matched to a gene: 2. CDR3 size: 11 residues. The germline V gene has CDR1 KGHDR and CDR2 SFDVKD. CDR3 protein: CATSQGGEAFF. The CDR3, as DNA: TGTGCCACCAGTCAGGGGGGCGAAGCTTTCTTT.

The chain links TRBV30 to TRBJ1-5; 7 bases line up with TRBD1. J was trimmed by 6 bases and V by 5 bases; bases with no gene match: 13. There are 15 residues in the CDR3. Looked up from germline, CDR1 is GTSNPN and CDR2 is SVGIG (reference sequence). CDR3 residues: CAWAPTGYSVQPQHF. DNA of the CDR3: TGTGCCTGGGCCCCGACAGGGTACAGTGTTCAGCCCCAGCATTTT.

The chain recombines TRBV10-3 with TRBJ2-2, with 9 bases lining up with TRBD2. V was pared by 5 bases and J by 4 bases, with 5 bases of the junction left unmatched. This CDR3 contains 15 residues. Per germline, CDR1 ENHRY and CDR2 SYGVKD. The CDR3 is CAISQIAGVTGELFF. The CDR3 nucleotides read TGTGCCATCAGTCAGATAGCGGGGGTCACCGGGGAGCTGTTTTTT.